This T cell receptor beta chain stems from a study of blood T cell repertoires in COVID-19 (dated by TCRdb to 2019 to 2021). About the investigation overall: The collaborator samples originated in the United States, Italy and Spain and spanned the acute and convalescent phases of COVID-19. Samples came from the ongoing ImmuneRACE study (first 160 participants) plus 1,254 subjects from 6 global collaborators. The prospective study material was composed of cDNA or gDNA derived from T cells, B-cell-depleted T cells, or PBMCs. The repertoires were released in a freely available public database meant as a resource for research on the immune response to SARS-CoV-2. The dataset comprised deeply sampled blood TCRbeta repertoires from subjects exposed to, actively infected with, or recovered from COVID-19. Where available, HLA class I and class II types were taken from metadata supplied by the sample provider and were not determined by assay-based typing. The sample metadata nearly always contained a de-identified subject ID, COVID-19 status, age in years and sex. Here is what the overall study found, with its caveats: The amount of clinical and demographic metadata varied by source and participant and was provided uncurated.

Each collaborating institution followed its own protocols to collect whole blood in K2EDTA tubes. Collaborator samples were shipped for TCRbeta analysis as frozen whole blood, isolated PBMCs, or DNA extracted from either sample type. This clone has just one count. No antigen is known for it. No qualities accompany the bases; no much larger clone lies one base away. Per the germline V gene, SGHVS is the CDR1 and FNYEAQ is the CDR2. From cysteine to phenylalanine, the CDR3 is 17 amino acids long. Only the CDR3 DNA is retained, 51 bases long and in frame from the first base. V is pruned by 3 bases and J by 4 bases, leaving 12 bases of the junction without a gene match. The immunoSEQ Assay, a bias-controlled multiplex PCR, was used to amplify TCRbeta CDR3 regions from genomic DNA. In the source study's methods: The number of nucleated cells in each sample was estimated from the amplification of reference gene primers within the assay. Sequence reads were collapsed and filtered to measure the absolute abundance of every unique TCRbeta CDR3 rearrangement. Productive Simpson clonality was computed per sample as the square root of Simpson's diversity index over productive rearrangements. In its TCRdb copy, this immuneACCESS table keeps in-frame sequences only and misses some clones. Where compared with another copy, unresolved V genes explain less than half of these, and the others have no known cause. The DNA was the basis for D and trimming; V, J and clone size are from that table. Counted in this sample were about 88,000 clones; 88% of them appeared once. In total, the top ten clones hold 2.5% to 3.5% of the sample.

Sample: peripheral blood. The TCR was taken from a woman older than 75 with acute or convalescent COVID-19. The chain is encoded by TRBV7-6 joined to TRBJ2-3; 8 central nucleotides agree with TRBD1. The CDR3 protein sequence reads: CASSFRQADRGSDTQYF. In nucleotide form, the sequence is TGTGCCAGCAGCTTTAGGCAGGCTGACAGGGGCTCAGATACGCAGTATTTT.